The clone carrying this TCR beta chain was detected only a few times. What it binds is unknown. The CDR3 end lies 3 residues beyond the end of the read and is filled in from the germline J gene. The CDR3 runs to 13 residues. The germline CDR1 and CDR2 sequences are GTSNPN and SVGIG (reference sequence). Trimming pared 4 bases from V and 6 bases from J, leaving 15 bases between. All CVID subjects were on immunoglobulin replacement for at least one year. These data belong to a study of T cell clonality in common variable immunodeficiency. The study, taken as a whole, reports: Reportedly, TCR beta sequences from common variable immunodeficiency showed fewer deletions and N-nucleotide insertions.

The method was immunoSEQ multiplex PCR; TCRdb's version includes in-frame clones alone and lacks a portion of them. The sample lists over 15,000 clones, none appearing once, the ten largest making up 13% to 15%. This receptor was obtained from a human donor with common variable immunodeficiency. The sample comprised peripheral blood mononuclear cells. This sequence joins TRBV30 and TRBJ1-1; tentative D call: TRBD1 (6 bases). CDR3 DNA, as far as it was read: TGTGCCTGGACAAACTCGGACAGACCTGAA. Its protein is CAWTNSDRPE. The CDR3 as a whole reads CAWTNSDRPEAFF.